This T cell receptor beta chain is drawn from a study of blood T cell repertoires in COVID-19. The data were produced by immunoSEQ multiplex PCR, yet TCRdb's version contains in-frame clones alone and is incomplete. Seen here are approximately 270,000 clones, just over 85% observed once, and the top ten hold under 1.5%. This CDR3 is built from 21 residues. The TCR sequence derives from an elderly man with acute or convalescent COVID-19. Sequenced: peripheral blood. The gene calls are TRBV21-1 and TRBJ2-5; the table's TRBD2 call for D was not verified on the DNA. TRBV21-1 is an annotated pseudogene. CDR3 in DNA: TGTGCCAGCAGCGAAATTGCAAGCCCCGGGACTAGCGGGAGGGCACTGGAGACCCAGTACTTC. This codes for CASSEIASPGTSGRALETQYF.